This T cell receptor (beta chain) was identified during a study of shared clonotypes between healthy human individuals. Using immunoSEQ multiplex PCR, the repertoire was profiled, and TCRdb retains in-frame clones only, with some absent. Of more than 1,200,000 clones listed, around 98.5% are singletons. Germline V gene lookup returns CDR1 SQVTM and CDR2 ANQGSEA. The CDR3 runs 15 residues. V lost 0 bases, J lost 1 base, and 12 bases lay in between. Only a few counts were recorded for this clone. No antigen is known for it. Donors, healthy HIV-negative adults, lacked recent acute infections or vaccinations. Study-level results: Clonotype sharing across donors was expected to vary with sequencing depth.

The material sequenced was naive CD4+ T cells sorted from blood. Sample subset: CD45RA+ positively selected. The receptor comes from a man aged 30-40 years in good health. V and J are TRBV29-1 and TRBJ1-1; D ambiguous. The CDR3 protein is CSVEDISGKNTEAFF. CDR3 in DNA: TGCAGCGTTGAAGATATTTCTGGAAAGAACACTGAAGCTTTCTTT.